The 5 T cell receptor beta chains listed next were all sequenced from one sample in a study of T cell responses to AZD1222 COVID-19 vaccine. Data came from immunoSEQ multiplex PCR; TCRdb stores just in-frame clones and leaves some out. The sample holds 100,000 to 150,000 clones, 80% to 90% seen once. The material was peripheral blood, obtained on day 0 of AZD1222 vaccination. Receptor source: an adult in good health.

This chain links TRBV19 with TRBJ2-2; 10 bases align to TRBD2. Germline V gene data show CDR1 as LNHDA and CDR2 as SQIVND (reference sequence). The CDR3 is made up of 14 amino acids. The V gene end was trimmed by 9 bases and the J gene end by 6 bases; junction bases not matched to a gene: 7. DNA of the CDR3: TGTGCCAGCCGTACTAGCGGGGAGGCCGGGGAGCTGTTTTTT. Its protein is CASRTSGEAGELFF. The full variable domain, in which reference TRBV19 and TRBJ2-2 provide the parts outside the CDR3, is DGGITQSPKYLFRKEGQNVTLSCEQNLNHDAMYWYRQDPGQGLRLIYYSQIVNDFQKGDIAEGYSVSREKKESFPLTVTSAQKNPTAFYLCASRTSGEAGELFFGEGSRLTVL.

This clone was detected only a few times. The CDR3 region has the DNA TGTGCCAGCAGCCAAGAAACAGGGGGCTCTGGAAACACCATATATTTT. Its translation: CASSQETGGSGNTIYF. V gene TRBV3-1 (or the pseudogene TRBV3-2) combines with J gene TRBJ1-3; 8 bases align to TRBD1. Germline V lookup: CDR1 LGHDT, CDR2 YNNKEL (reference sequence). Trimming at V came to 0 bases and at J to 0 bases, leaving 1 base not matched to a gene. This CDR3 has 16 amino acids.

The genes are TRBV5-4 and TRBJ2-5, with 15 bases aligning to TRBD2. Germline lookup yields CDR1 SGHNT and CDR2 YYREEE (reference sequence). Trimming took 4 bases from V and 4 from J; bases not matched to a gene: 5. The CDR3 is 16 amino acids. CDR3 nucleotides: TGTGCCAGCAGCCCCGGGACTAGCGGGGGGTTAGAGACCCAGTACTTC. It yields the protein CASSPGTSGGLETQYF.

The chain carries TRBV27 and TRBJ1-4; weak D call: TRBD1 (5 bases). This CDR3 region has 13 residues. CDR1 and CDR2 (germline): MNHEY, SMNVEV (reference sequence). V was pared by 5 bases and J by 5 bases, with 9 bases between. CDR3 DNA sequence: TGTGCCAGCAGTGTTAGACAGAATGAAAAACTGTTTTTT. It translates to CASSVRQNEKLFF.

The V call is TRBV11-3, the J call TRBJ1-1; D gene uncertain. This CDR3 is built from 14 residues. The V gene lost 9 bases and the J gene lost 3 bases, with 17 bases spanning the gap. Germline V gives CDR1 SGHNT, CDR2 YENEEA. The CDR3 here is CASTLRLSYTEAFF. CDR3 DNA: TGTGCCAGTACTCTCCGGCTGTCCTACACTGAAGCTTTCTTT.